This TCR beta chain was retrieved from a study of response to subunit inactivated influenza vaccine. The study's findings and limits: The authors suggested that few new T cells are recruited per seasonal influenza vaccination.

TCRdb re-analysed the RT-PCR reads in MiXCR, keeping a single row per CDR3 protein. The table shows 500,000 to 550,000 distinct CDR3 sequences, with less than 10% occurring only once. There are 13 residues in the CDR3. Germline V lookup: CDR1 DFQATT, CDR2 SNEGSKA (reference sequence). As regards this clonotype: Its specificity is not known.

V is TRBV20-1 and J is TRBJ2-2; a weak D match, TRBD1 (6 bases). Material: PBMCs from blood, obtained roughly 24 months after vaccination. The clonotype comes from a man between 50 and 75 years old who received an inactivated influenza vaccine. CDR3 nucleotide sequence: TGCAGGGCCGGGCAGGGGTCCACCGGGGAGCTGTTTTTT. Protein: CRAGQGSTGELFF.